Listed below are T cell receptor beta chains from one sample, sequenced in a study of CD4 T cells in relation to SARS-CoV-2 and coronaviruses. The repertoire was sequenced with immunoSEQ multiplex PCR; TCRdb's copy has only in-frame clones and lacks some. Found here are 35,000 to 45,000 clones, nearly 85% of them singletons; the top ten hold around 1.2%. The antigens for these receptors are not known. The sample comprised naive CD4+ T cells from PBMCs, cultured in vitro. These receptors were taken from an adult with COVID-19. Each CDR3 is given with its conserved first and last residue. The order of the fields is clone size, D gene, V gene, J gene, CDR3 DNA, CDR3 protein. A D gene is named only where the DNA matches it firmly. Clone sizes are given selectively: once, few, many, or a class where the clone is expanded.

NA	NA	TRBV6-6	TRBJ1-2	TGTGCCAGCAGTTACTCGGGGGAGAGCTATGGCTACACCTTC	CASSYSGESYGYTF
once	TRBD2	TRBV30	TRBJ2-6	TGTGCCGAAGCCCGACTAGCGGGACCCTCTGGGGCCAACGTCCTGACTTTC	CAEARLAGPSGANVLTF
once	NA	TRBV3-1/TRBV3-2	TRBJ2-3	TGTGCCAGCAGCCAGGGACAAGTCGACACAGATACGCAGTATTTT	CASSQGQVDTDTQYF
NA	NA	TRBV6-5	TRBJ1-1	TGTGCCAGCAGCCGACTCGACACTCTTGAAGCTTTCTTT	CASSRLDTLEAFF
NA	NA	TRBV3-1/TRBV3-2	TRBJ2-7	TGTGCCAGCAGCCAAGGTAATGGCAACGAGCAGTACTTC	CASSQGNGNEQYF
NA	TRBD1	TRBV3-1/TRBV3-2	TRBJ1-5	TGTGCCAGCAGGGTCTCCCGGGACAGCTTTCGGCCCCAGCATTTT	CASRVSRDSFRPQHF
once	NA	TRBV30	TRBJ2-2	TGTGCCTGGAGTGTACTGGTGGGGACACTGAACACCGGGGAGCTGTTTTTT	CAWSVLVGTLNTGELFF
NA	NA	TRBV9	TRBJ2-7	TGTGCCAGCAGCCGGCGGGACAGCTACTACGAGCAGTACTTC	CASSRRDSYYEQYF
NA	TRBD1	TRBV6-6	TRBJ2-2	TGTGCCAGCAGTTACACGGGACAGGGAAACACCGGGGAGCTGTTTTTT	CASSYTGQGNTGELFF
NA	TRBD2	TRBV5-8	TRBJ2-7	TGTGCCAGCAGCTTTTCTAGCGGGACGAACGAGCAGTACTTC	CASSFSSGTNEQYF
NA	NA	TRBV4-2	TRBJ2-5	TGTGCCAGCAGCCAAGATTTGCTGCAAGAGACCCAGTACTTC	CASSQDLLQETQYF
NA	TRBD2	TRBV4-1	TRBJ2-1	TGCGCCAGCAGACAATTCCGGACAGGCGGGACTAGCGGGACCTTAAATGAGCAGTTCTTC	CASRQFRTGGTSGTLNEQFF
NA	NA	TRBV18	TRBJ1-4	TGTGCCAGCTCACTCTACGGCGGGGAAAATGAAAAACTGTTTTTT	CASSLYGGENEKLFF
NA	TRBD1	TRBV2	TRBJ2-5	TGTGCCAGCAGTAGACGGACAGGGGGGTTCGCATTCATTGGCCAAGAGACCCAGTACTTC	CASSRRTGGFAFIGQETQYF
NA	TRBD1	TRBV28	TRBJ1-4	TGTGCCAGCAGTGACAGGGTGGGTGCTAATGAAAAACTGTTTTTT	CASSDRVGANEKLFF
NA	NA	TRBV28	TRBJ1-2	TGTGCCAGCAGACCTCAGACCGCTGGCTACACCTTC	CASRPQTAGYTF
NA	TRBD2	TRBV5-1	TRBJ2-5	TGCGCCAGTAGAAATGGGGGGGGAAGCCAAGAGACCCAGTACTTC	CASRNGGGSQETQYF
NA	TRBD2	TRBV5-4	TRBJ2-2	TGTGCCAGCAGCTTAGGGTCCTGGGCGGGAGGATCTAACACCGGGGAGCTGTTTTTT	CASSLGSWAGGSNTGELFF
NA	TRBD1	TRBV27	TRBJ1-6	TGTGCCAGCAGTCCAGGGACAGGGGTTTCACCCCTCCACTTT	CASSPGTGVSPLHF
NA	NA	TRBV7-9	TRBJ2-3	TGTGCCAGCAGAAAAGGAGGGGGTACGCAGTATTTT	CASRKGGGTQYF
NA	NA	TRBV7-9	TRBJ2-2	TGTGCCAGCAGCTGGAGTTTAGGGGTCGGGGAGCTGTTTTTT	CASSWSLGVGELFF
few	NA	TRBV4-1	TRBJ2-7	TGCGCCAGCAGCCAAGAGGTTCCCTACGAGCAGTACTTC	CASSQEVPYEQYF
NA	TRBD1	TRBV5-4	TRBJ2-5	TGTGCCAGCAGCCCAAAGACAGGGGGCCCGCGTGTTGGAGAGACCCAGTACTTC	CASSPKTGGPRVGETQYF
NA	NA	TRBV18	TRBJ1-1	TGTGCCAGCTCACCACGGAGGGGCACTGAAGCTTTCTTT	CASSPRRGTEAFF
NA	NA	TRBV18	TRBJ2-1	TGTGCCAGCTCAGGTGGCCTATACAATGAGCAGTTCTTC	CASSGGLYNEQFF
NA	NA	TRBV10-3	TRBJ1-2	TGTGCCATCAGTGAGTCGGAGATGTGGATTGGCTACACCTTC	CAISESEMWIGYTF
NA	TRBD1	TRBV5-6	TRBJ1-2	TGTGCCAGCAGCTTGATCAGGGACAGGGGCTACACCTTC	CASSLIRDRGYTF
NA	NA	TRBV7-9	TRBJ2-1	TGTGCCAGCACCCGATTGGCCTGGGGCAATGAGCAGTTCTTC	CASTRLAWGNEQFF
NA	TRBD2	TRBV7-9	TRBJ2-3	TGTGCCAGCAGGACAGGACTAGCGGGAGGAGGCACAGATACGCAGTATTTT	CASRTGLAGGGTDTQYF